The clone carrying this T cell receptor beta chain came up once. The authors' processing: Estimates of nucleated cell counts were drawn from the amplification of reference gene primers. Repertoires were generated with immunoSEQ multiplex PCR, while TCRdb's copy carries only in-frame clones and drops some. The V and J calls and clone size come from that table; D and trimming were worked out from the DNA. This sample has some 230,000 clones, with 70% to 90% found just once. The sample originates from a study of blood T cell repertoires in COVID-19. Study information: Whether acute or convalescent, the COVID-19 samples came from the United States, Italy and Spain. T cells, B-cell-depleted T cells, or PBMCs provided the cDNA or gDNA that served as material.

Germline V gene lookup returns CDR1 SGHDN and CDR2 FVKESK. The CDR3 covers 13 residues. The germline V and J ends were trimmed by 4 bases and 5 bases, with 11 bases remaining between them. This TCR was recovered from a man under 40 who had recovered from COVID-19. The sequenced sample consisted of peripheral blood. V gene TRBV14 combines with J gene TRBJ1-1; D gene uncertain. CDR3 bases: TGTGCCAGCAGCCCGTACTGGTTAACTGAAGCTTTCTTT. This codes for CASSPYWLTEAFF.